Listed here is a single T cell receptor beta chain. The source of the sample is a study of blood T cells in healthy people across ages. Total RNA was isolated from each sample in quantities of at least 5 micrograms. It was with a sample-barcoded 5' primer and a J-beta primer mix that a second PCR of roughly 6 to 11 cycles was run. Every cDNA molecule carried a tag from a template-switch adaptor bearing 12 random nucleotides. TCRdb re-derived calls from the 5' RACE reads in MiXCR, one entry per CDR3 protein. The data show about 1 million distinct CDR3 sequences, 20% to 25% seen once. CDR3 length: 13 residues. The V gene lost 4 bases and the J gene lost 5 bases, with 12 bases spanning the gap. CDR1 SGHRS and CDR2 YFSETQ come from the germline V gene. Another study also made use of these data, one on T cells of mothers and their children. That report adds: Each child gave some 3 million TCR beta CDR3 reads (each mother, over 8.5 million). Related and unrelated pairs show similar shaping of TCR recombination output by thymic selection.

Material: blood. The receptor was derived from a girl aged 2 to 10 in good health. The chain carries TRBV5-1 and TRBJ2-5; perhaps TRBD2 as D (6 bases). CDR3: CASSPEGGETQYF. CDR3 nucleotide sequence: TGCGCCAGCAGCCCGGAGGGCGGGGAGACCCAGTACTTC.